This T cell receptor beta chain was sequenced during a study of long-term antiretroviral therapy in people with HIV. Study-wide points: Post-ART, diversity grew, though it stayed under transplant donor control levels.

The trim removed 0 bases at V and 6 bases at J, leaving 2 bases unmatched. The CDR3 runs 13 residues. Germline assignment: CDR1 SGHRS and CDR2 YFSETQ. Worth noting for this clone: The antigen remains undetermined.

Investigators performed immunoSEQ version v3.0 at survey level. In sequencing, roughly 40,000-50,000 T-cell genomes per sample were targeted. The assay was immunoSEQ multiplex PCR, and TCRdb's table has in-frame clones only and misses some. The sample has approximately 24,000 clones, about four fifths seen once; the top ten hold roughly 15%. This receptor was obtained from a woman in her late teens or twenties with HIV. The rearrangement joins TRBV5-1 to TRBJ1-1; 7 bases map to TRBD1. The specimen comprised unsorted PBMCs, sampled at the start of antiretroviral therapy, before treatment. CDR3 sequence (DNA): TGCGCCAGCAGCTTGGGGCAGGGGGCTGAAGCTTTCTTT. This encodes CASSLGQGAEAFF.